One and the same sample provided the 12 T cell receptor beta chains below, sequenced in a study of blood T cell repertoires in COVID-19. Sequenced by immunoSEQ multiplex PCR; TCRdb stores in-frame clones only, minus some. Here the sample spans approximately 220,000 clones, around 82% being singletons. Sequencing was carried out using PBMCs or T cells enriched from blood (not recorded which). All receptors come from a woman aged 45 to 65 who had been exposed to COVID-19.

The sample holds a few counts of this clone. The V gene is TRBV9, the J gene TRBJ1-1; 7 bases line up with TRBD1. The germline V gene has CDR1 SGDLS and CDR2 YYNGEE. The CDR3 is 17 amino acids. The ends lost 4 bases at V and 3 bases at J; junction bases unmatched: 15. The CDR3 DNA follows: TGTGCCAGCAGCCCGCAGGGGGACCCGGGTTTGGACACTGAAGCTTTCTTT. Amino acids: CASSPQGDPGLDTEAFF.

This clone was observed a few times. This chain uses TRBV10-1 with TRBJ2-5; 11 bases are shared with TRBD2. CDR3 length equals 16 residues. V lost 0 bases, J lost 1 base, and 1 base stayed unmatched. Germline assignment: CDR1 WNHNN and CDR2 SYGVQD (reference sequence). CDR3: CASSESGTSGQETQYF. The CDR3 coding sequence is TGCGCCAGCAGTGAGTCGGGGACTAGCGGCCAAGAGACCCAGTACTTC.

The J gene is TRBJ1-2, the V gene TRBV24-1, with TRBD1 matching 10 bases. V lost 0 bases, J lost 6 bases, and 6 bases stayed unmatched. The CDR3 loop spans 16 amino acids. CDR1 and CDR2 (germline): KGHDR, SFDVKD. CDR3 sequence (DNA): TGTGCCACCAGTGATTTGCCGACAGGGGGCGGTCATGGCTACACCTTC. As protein: CATSDLPTGGGHGYTF.

The chain uses TRBV18 and TRBJ1-1; D is ambiguous. V shed 6 bases and J shed 1 base, with 9 bases lying between them. The CDR3 runs to 13 residues. Germline loops: CDR1 KGHSH, CDR2 LQKENI. The CDR3 here is CASSPGRNTEAFF. DNA of the CDR3: TGTGCCAGCTCCCCGGGGAGGAACACTGAAGCTTTCTTT.

This clone was recorded once. The gene calls are TRBV24-1 and TRBJ2-2; D possibly corresponds to TRBD2 (6 bases). Germline-derived CDR1 and CDR2 are KGHDR and SFDVKD. CDR3 length: 16 residues. Trimming took 3 bases from V and 4 from J, leaving 14 bases between them. CDR3 in DNA: TGTGCCACCAGTGATCTCGGGGCAGCGGGCACCGGGGAGCTGTTTTTT. Its protein product is CATSDLGAAGTGELFF.

The J gene is TRBJ2-3, the V gene TRBV7-8; D might be TRBD2 (6 bases). CDR1 is SGHVS, CDR2 FQNEAQ, per germline. CDR3 size: 16 residues. The germline V and J ends were trimmed by 3 bases and 1 base, with 14 bases remaining between them. CDR3 in DNA: TGTGCCAGCAGCTTCGTGGAGGGAAGGGGCACAGATACGCAGTATTTT. It yields the protein CASSFVEGRGTDTQYF.

The chain carries TRBV19 and TRBJ1-5; D unclear. Germline V lookup: CDR1 LNHDA, CDR2 SQIVND (reference sequence). Trimming removed 3 bases from V and 7 bases from J, with 19 bases in between. This CDR3 spans 16 amino acids. CDR3: CASSMAKARDMQPQHF. The CDR3 DNA is TGTGCCAGTAGTATGGCAAAGGCCCGGGATATGCAGCCCCAGCATTTT.

This chain links TRBV10-1 with TRBJ2-1; D might be TRBD2 (7 bases). Per the germline V gene, CDR1 is WNHNN and CDR2 is SYGVQD (reference sequence). This CDR3 has 15 residues. V lost 2 bases to trimming and J lost 5 bases, with 13 bases between them. The CDR3 DNA sequence: TGCGCCAGCAGTGAGCGGCGGGGGCCTAACAATGAGCAGTTCTTC. Its translation: CASSERRGPNNEQFF.

This rearrangement joins TRBV7-2 to TRBJ1-2; D uncertain. V was trimmed by 5 bases and J by 6 bases, leaving 10 bases between them. Per germline, CDR1 SGHTA and CDR2 FQGNSA. This CDR3 contains 12 residues. This chain's CDR3 is CASSPRTDGYTF. In DNA form, the CDR3 reads TGTGCCAGCAGCCCCCGAACGGATGGCTACACCTTC.

This rearrangement joins TRBV6-5 to TRBJ2-7; TRBD1 matches at 8 bases. The CDR3 has 14 residues. Germline V gene lookup returns CDR1 MNHEY and CDR2 SVGAGI. Trimming at V came to 5 bases and at J to 5 bases, leaving 8 bases not matched to a gene. CDR3 loop: CASSLRTGSDEQYF. Written as DNA, the CDR3 is TGTGCCAGCAGTCTGCGGACAGGGAGCGACGAGCAGTACTTC.

The chain combines TRBV18 with TRBJ1-2, with D unresolved. CDR3 length: 14 residues. V was cut by 3 bases and J by 3 bases, with 11 bases left in between. Germline V gives CDR1 KGHSH, CDR2 LQKENI. CDR3 residues: CASSPDLGDYGYTF. CDR3 nucleotides: TGTGCCAGCTCACCCGATTTAGGAGACTATGGCTACACCTTC.

The chain joins TRBV7-2 to TRBJ2-3; D may be TRBD2 (5 bases). The CDR3 is made up of 14 amino acids. Per the germline V gene, CDR1 is SGHTA and CDR2 is FQGNSA. The V and J ends lost 0 bases and 1 base respectively, with 5 bases between them. The DNA for the CDR3 is TGTGCCAGCAGCTTAGCCGGGGGCACAGATACGCAGTATTTT. It translates to CASSLAGGTDTQYF.